This T cell receptor beta chain originates from a study of a mutant IDH1 vaccine in newly diagnosed glioma. As for the study in general: The start of vaccination came 4-6 weeks after radiotherapy alone, or with temozolomide cycles. General study findings and limits: Across multiple MHC alleles, almost 95% of patients had vaccine-induced responses.

Trimming took 8 bases from V and 3 from J, leaving 10 bases between them. CDR3 length: 13 amino acids. Germline V gene lookup returns CDR1 SNHLY and CDR2 FYNNEI. Of note for this clone: Its antigen is unidentified.

This table comes from immunoSEQ multiplex PCR, and its TCRdb copy is limited to in-frame clones, with some not included. Here the sample spans 60,000 to 65,000 clones, around 86% being singletons. This sample's time point: week 47, end of study. Each dose of the vaccine consisted of 300 ug of mutant IDH1 20-mer peptide, with topical imiquimod. Across weeks 1, 3, 5, 7, 11, 15, 19 and 23, patients received a vaccination each time, eight in all. Diagnosis in the donors showed new WHO grade 3 or 4 astrocytomas that were IDH1-mutant and ATRX-lost. V usage is TRBV2 and J usage is TRBJ2-2; D tentatively reads TRBD1 or TRBD2 (5 bases each). The specimen was PBMCs, collected from a glioma patient whose treatment included an IDH1 peptide vaccine. This clonotype was obtained from a man aged 30 to 45 with glioma. The CDR3 sequence: CASARGDTGELFF. The CDR3 region has the DNA TGTGCCAGCGCGAGGGGAGACACCGGGGAGCTGTTTTTT.